The sequence of this T cell receptor beta chain was determined in a study of T cell responses to AZD1222 COVID-19 vaccine. Assay: immunoSEQ multiplex PCR; the TCRdb copy retains only in-frame clones and omits some. The sample records about 130,000 clones, around 84% being singletons. Broader study findings: Only after the peak T cell response were repertoires sampled. An increase in Spike-specific TCR breadth and depth was observed after two AZD1222 doses. Donors were chiefly white British, with a greater number of females, and clonal diversity was perhaps underestimated. Researchers report vaccine-associated CD4 TCRs spanning spike, with dominance at 160-218 and 743-854.

The CDR3 extends over 13 amino acids. Germline CDR1 is MNHEY and CDR2 is SMNVEV (reference sequence). Trimming cost V 6 bases and J 2 bases, with 11 bases left between them. Comments on this clone: What it binds is not known.

The J gene is TRBJ2-7, the V gene TRBV27, with a weak D call TRBD1 (6 bases). The sequence was obtained from an adult in good health. Sequenced here: peripheral blood, sampled on day 0 of AZD1222 vaccination. CDR3 sequence: CASSRGPTYEQYF. CDR3 nucleotides: TGTGCCAGCAGCAGGGGCCCCACCTACGAGCAGTACTTC.